The 12 T cell receptor beta chains in this list originate from one sample, sequenced in a study of beta chain features in type 1 diabetes (dated by TCRdb to about 2018). General findings and caveats noted by the study authors: In all four CD4+ subsets, TCRB CDR3 length was moderately but significantly shorter in type 1 diabetes patients.

Their specific antigens are unknown. Library preparation was by the immunoSEQ multiplex PCR assay. The entire amount of isolated RNA was reverse transcribed using the High Capacity cDNA Reverse Transcription Kit, so the sequenced TCRB transcripts were expressed ones. TCRdb limited this immuneACCESS table to in-frame rearrangements with V and J called. A share of clones is missing; checked studies link under half to unresolved V genes, and the rest is unexplained. This sample is represented by about 190,000 clones; 7.8% of them were singletons. The top ten clonotypes cover approximately 0.85% of the sample. What was sequenced was central memory CD4+ T cells from blood. The source is a woman aged 40 to 49 with type 1 diabetes.

The sample holds a few counts of this clone. The chain is built from TRBV18 and TRBJ2-7; 9 bases line up with TRBD1. The germline V gene encodes CDR1 KGHSH and CDR2 LQKENI. The junction had 4 bases not matched to a gene; V was cut back by 3 bases and J by 4 bases. The CDR3 sequence is 14 residues long. The CDR3 nucleotides are TGTGCCAGCTCACCCGGGACAGGGCATTACGAGCAGTACTTC. Translation gives CASSPGTGHYEQYF.

This clone has only a few counts. V usage is TRBV27 and J usage is TRBJ2-7; perhaps TRBD2 as D (5 bases). This CDR3 contains 15 residues. Trimming left V 2 bases short and J 2 bases short, with 13 bases between. From germline, CDR1 is MNHEY and CDR2 SMNVEV (reference sequence). DNA of the CDR3: TGTGCCAGCAGTTTAGCACGGACTTCAACCTACGAGCAGTACTTC. Its translation: CASSLARTSTYEQYF.

This chain uses TRBV5-4 with TRBJ2-7; 8 nucleotides line up with TRBD2. CDR1 and CDR2 from the germline V gene are SGHNT and YYREEE (reference sequence). The CDR3 spans 13 residues. The junction had 6 bases not matched to a gene; V was cut back by 4 bases and J by 6 bases. CDR3 region: CASSPRTSSEQYF. The DNA for the CDR3 is TGTGCCAGCAGCCCCAGGACTAGCAGCGAGCAGTACTTC.

The chain joins TRBV1 to TRBJ2-2; TRBD2 reflects the table's D call only, with no check against the DNA. TRBV1 is flagged as a pseudogene. This CDR3 contains 18 residues. CDR3 nucleotide sequence: TGCACCAGCAGCCAAGAAACGGGGAGCCGAATGAACACCGGGGAGCTGTTTTTT. Translation gives CTSSQETGSRMNTGELFF.

The rearrangement links TRBV5-1 to TRBJ1-1, with D tentatively TRBD1 (5 bases). V lost 3 bases, J lost 7 bases, and 13 bases lay in between. CDR1 and CDR2 (germline): SGHRS, YFSETQ. The CDR3 is made up of 13 amino acids. CDR3 coding DNA: TGCGCCAGCAGCTCGGGGGACCTAGGTGAAGCTTTCTTT. It translates to CASSSGDLGEAFF.

The chain is built from TRBV29-1 and TRBJ2-5; TRBD2 matches at 8 bases. V lost 2 bases and J lost 5; bases outside the gene matches: 7. The CDR3 totals 14 residues. Germline-derived CDR1 and CDR2 are SQVTM and ANQGSEA. The CDR3 spells CSVEFREGMETQYF. DNA of the CDR3: TGCAGCGTTGAATTCCGGGAGGGAATGGAGACCCAGTACTTC.

The chain employs TRBV5-4 and TRBJ2-7; TRBD2 matches 9 bases. The germline V gene has CDR1 SGHNT and CDR2 YYREEE (reference sequence). This CDR3 is built from 14 residues. The trim removed 0 bases at V and 7 bases at J, leaving 5 bases unmatched. The chain's CDR3 is CASSLGLAEGEQYF. The CDR3 bases are TGTGCCAGCAGCTTGGGACTAGCGGAGGGGGAGCAGTACTTC.

The chain combines TRBV11-2 with TRBJ1-1; D uncertain. Trimming removed 1 base at V and 4 bases at J, with 10 bases between. In germline, CDR1 is SGHAT, CDR2 FQNNGV. This CDR3 contains 14 residues. The CDR3 DNA sequence: TGTGCCAGCAGCTTAGGGCGGGTAGGCACTGAAGCTTTCTTT. This translates into CASSLGRVGTEAFF.

In its sample, this clone was seen a few times. The J gene is TRBJ1-1, the V gene TRBV7-2, with TRBD1 matching 8 bases. The J segment lost 12 bases and the V segment lost 5 bases, leaving 5 bases of the junction unmatched. The CDR3 runs 11 residues. Germline V gene lookup returns CDR1 SGHTA and CDR2 FQGNSA. The CDR3 nucleotides read TGTGCCAGCAGCCCCGGGACAGGAACTTTCTTT. This gives the protein CASSPGTGTFF. Complete variable domain (other parts from reference TRBV7-2 and TRBJ1-1): GAGVSQSPSNKVTEKGKDVELRCDPISGHTALYWYRQSLGQGLEFLIYFQGNSAPDKSGLPSDRFSAERTGGSVSTLTIQRTQQEDSAVYLCASSPGTGTFFGQGTRLTVV.

This clone was detected a few times. The chain couples TRBV5-1 to TRBJ2-1; 8 nucleotides match TRBD2. The CDR3 totals 15 residues. The germline gives CDR1 SGHRS, CDR2 YFSETQ. With V trimmed by 0 bases and J by 6 bases, 5 bases remained unmatched. CDR3 DNA: TGCGCCAGCAGCTTGGAAGCGGGAGAGGTCAATGAGCAGTTCTTC. Protein: CASSLEAGEVNEQFF.

The rearrangement uses TRBV7-2 and TRBJ2-1; a possible D gene is TRBD2 (5 bases). Per germline, CDR1 SGHTA and CDR2 FQGNSA. The V gene lost 3 bases and the J gene lost 0 bases, with 9 bases spanning the gap. The CDR3 length is 15 residues. The CDR3 DNA follows: TGTGCCAGCAGCTTCGATAGCGCCTCCTACAATGAGCAGTTCTTC. This codes for CASSFDSASYNEQFF. Supplemented by reference TRBV7-2 and TRBJ2-1, the full variable domain reads GAGVSQSPSNKVTEKGKDVELRCDPISGHTALYWYRQSLGQGLEFLIYFQGNSAPDKSGLPSDRFSAERTGGSVSTLTIQRTQQEDSAVYLCASSFDSASYNEQFFGPGTRLTVL.

The chain couples TRBV18 to TRBJ1-6; 9 bases match TRBD1. Germline trimming cut 2 bases from V and 8 bases from J; bases unmatched to any gene: 4. CDR1 is KGHSH, CDR2 LQKENI, per germline. The CDR3 totals 15 residues. The CDR3 sequence: CASSPRGQGDSPLHF. As DNA, the CDR3 is TGTGCCAGCTCACCAAGGGGACAGGGAGATTCACCCCTCCACTTT.